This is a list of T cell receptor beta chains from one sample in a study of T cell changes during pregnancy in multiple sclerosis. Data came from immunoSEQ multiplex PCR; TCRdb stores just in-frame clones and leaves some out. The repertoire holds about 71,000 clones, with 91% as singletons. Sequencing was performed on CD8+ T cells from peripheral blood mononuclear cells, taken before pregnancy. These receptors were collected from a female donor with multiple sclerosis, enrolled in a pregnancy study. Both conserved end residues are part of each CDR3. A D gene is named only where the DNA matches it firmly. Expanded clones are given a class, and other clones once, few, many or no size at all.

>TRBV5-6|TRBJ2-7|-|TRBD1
CASSLEAGGRYEQYF
TGTGCCAGCAGCTTGGAGGCAGGGGGCCGTTACGAGCAGTACTTC
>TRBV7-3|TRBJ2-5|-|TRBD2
CASSFSGGDQETQYF
TGTGCCAGCAGCTTTTCGGGGGGGGACCAAGAGACCCAGTACTTC
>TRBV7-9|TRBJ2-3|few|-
CASSPAGTDTQYF
TGTGCCAGCAGCCCCGCAGGGACAGATACGCAGTATTTT
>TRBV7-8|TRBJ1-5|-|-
CASSLGYSNQPQHF
TGTGCCAGCAGCTTAGGTTATAGCAATCAGCCCCAGCATTTT
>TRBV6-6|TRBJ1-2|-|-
CASSQELYGYTF
TGTGCCAGCAGCCAGGAACTCTATGGCTACACCTTC
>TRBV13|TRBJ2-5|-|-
CASSLGRGREYF
TGTGCCAGCAGCTTAGGCCGCGGTCGTGAGTACTTC
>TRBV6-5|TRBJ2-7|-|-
CASSYSIGEVFGEQYF
TGTGCCAGCAGTTACTCGATTGGGGAGGTATTTGGAGAGCAGTACTTC
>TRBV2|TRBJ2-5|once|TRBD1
CASSERRQGGQETQYF
TGTGCCAGCAGTGAACGGAGACAGGGCGGGCAAGAGACCCAGTACTTC
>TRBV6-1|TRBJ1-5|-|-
CASSELRGQPQHF
TGTGCCAGCAGTGAATTGCGCGGACAGCCCCAGCATTTT
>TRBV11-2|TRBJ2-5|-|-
CASSLDVRGPETQYF
TGTGCCAGCAGCTTAGATGTGCGGGGCCCAGAGACCCAGTACTTC
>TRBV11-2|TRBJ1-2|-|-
CASSLGQYGYTF
TGTGCCAGCAGCTTAGGGCAGTATGGCTACACCTTC
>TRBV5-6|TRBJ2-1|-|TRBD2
CASSLSGGGYNEQFF
TGTGCCAGCAGCTTGAGCGGGGGGGGATACAATGAGCAGTTCTTC
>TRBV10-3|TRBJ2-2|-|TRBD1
CAIRDPWDSNTGELFF
TGTGCCATCAGGGACCCTTGGGACAGTAACACCGGGGAGCTGTTTTTT
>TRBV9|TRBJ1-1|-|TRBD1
CASSEQGDWGNEAFF
TGTGCCAGCAGCGAACAGGGGGACTGGGGGAATGAAGCTTTCTTT
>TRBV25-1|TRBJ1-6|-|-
CASSPGDSSPLHF
TGTGCCAGCAGTCCTGGGGACTCTTCACCCCTCCACTTT